Sequencing of this T cell receptor (beta chain) was carried out in a study of control samples from healthy donors and cancer patients. The CDR3 has 11 amino acids. Trimming removed 8 bases at V and 4 bases at J, with 12 bases between. The V gene's germline CDR1 is DFQATT and CDR2 SNEGSKA (reference sequence). Only in-frame clones appear in the TCRdb table, and some are missing; sequencing was by immunoSEQ multiplex PCR. The data show tens of thousands of clones, just under 95% seen once. This chain uses TRBV20-1 with TRBJ2-7; maybe TRBD1 (5 bases). The sample consisted of blood. The TCR was taken from a woman aged 18-35 years in good health. In DNA form, the CDR3 reads TGCAGTCTCGGACACCCATACGAGCAGTACTTC. It codes for CSLGHPYEQYF.